Reported below is one T cell receptor (beta chain). This sample was included in a study of blood T cells in healthy people across ages. A second PCR, run for roughly 7 to 11 cycles, used a sample-barcoded 5' primer plus a J-beta primer mix. TCRdb called the 5' RACE reads again in MiXCR, with one record for every CDR3 protein. The top ten hold approximately 2% of the sample, which has about 1.8 million distinct CDR3 sequences, approximately 50% seen once. This receptor was taken from a woman aged 40 to 49 in good health. What was sequenced was blood.

The DNA for the CDR3 is TGTGCCAGCAGCTTGGCGGGGGGGGCGTATGTTGCTGAAGCTTTCTTT. Translating it yields CASSLAGGAYVAEAFF. V usage is TRBV7-3 and J usage is TRBJ1-1; D is possibly TRBD1 (6 bases). The germline V and J ends were trimmed by 3 bases and 6 bases, with 20 bases remaining between them. CDR3 size: 16 residues. Germline V gives CDR1 SGHTA, CDR2 FQGTGA. Complete variable domain (other parts from reference TRBV7-3 and TRBJ1-1): GAGVSQTPSNKVTEKGKYVELRCDPISGHTALYWYRQSLGQGPEFLIYFQGTGAADDSGLPNDRFFAVRPEGSVSTLKIQRTERGDSAVYLCASSLAGGAYVAEAFFGQGTRLTVV.